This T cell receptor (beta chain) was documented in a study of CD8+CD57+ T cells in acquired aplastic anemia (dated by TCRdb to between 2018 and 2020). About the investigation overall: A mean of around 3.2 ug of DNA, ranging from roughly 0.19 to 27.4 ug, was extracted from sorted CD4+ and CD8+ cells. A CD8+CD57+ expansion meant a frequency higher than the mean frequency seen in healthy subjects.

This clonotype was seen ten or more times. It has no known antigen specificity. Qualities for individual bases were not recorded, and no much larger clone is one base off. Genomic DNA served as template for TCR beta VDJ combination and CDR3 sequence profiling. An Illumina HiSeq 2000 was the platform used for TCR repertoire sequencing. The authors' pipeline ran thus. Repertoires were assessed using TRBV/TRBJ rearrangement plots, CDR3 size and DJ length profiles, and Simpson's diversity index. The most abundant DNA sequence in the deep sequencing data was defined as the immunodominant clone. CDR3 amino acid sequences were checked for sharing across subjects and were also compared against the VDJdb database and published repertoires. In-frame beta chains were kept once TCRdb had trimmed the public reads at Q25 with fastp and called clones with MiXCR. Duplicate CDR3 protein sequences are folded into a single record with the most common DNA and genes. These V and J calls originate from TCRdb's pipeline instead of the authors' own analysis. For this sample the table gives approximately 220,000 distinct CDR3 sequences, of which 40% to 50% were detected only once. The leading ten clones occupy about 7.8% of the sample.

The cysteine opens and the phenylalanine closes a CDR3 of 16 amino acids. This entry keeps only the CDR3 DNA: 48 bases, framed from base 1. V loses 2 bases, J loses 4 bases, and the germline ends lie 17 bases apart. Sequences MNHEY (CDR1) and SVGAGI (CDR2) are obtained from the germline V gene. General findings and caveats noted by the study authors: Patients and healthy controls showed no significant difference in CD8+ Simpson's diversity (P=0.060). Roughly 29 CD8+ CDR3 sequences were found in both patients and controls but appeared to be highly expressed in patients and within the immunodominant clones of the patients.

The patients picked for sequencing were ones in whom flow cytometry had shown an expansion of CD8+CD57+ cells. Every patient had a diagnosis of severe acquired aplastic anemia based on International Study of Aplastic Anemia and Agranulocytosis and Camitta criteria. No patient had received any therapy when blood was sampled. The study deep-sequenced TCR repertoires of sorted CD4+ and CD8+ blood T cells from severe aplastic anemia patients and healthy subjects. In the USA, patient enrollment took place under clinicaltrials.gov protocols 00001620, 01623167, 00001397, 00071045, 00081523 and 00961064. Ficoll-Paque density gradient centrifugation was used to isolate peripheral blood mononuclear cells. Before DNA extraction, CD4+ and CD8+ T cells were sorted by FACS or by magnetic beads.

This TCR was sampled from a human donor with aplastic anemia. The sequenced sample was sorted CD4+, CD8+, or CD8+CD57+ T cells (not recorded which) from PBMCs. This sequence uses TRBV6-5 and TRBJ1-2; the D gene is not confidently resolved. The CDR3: CASSYPDGGVGYGYTF. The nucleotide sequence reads TGTGCCAGCAGTTACCCTGACGGAGGCGTCGGCTATGGCTACACCTTC.